The 17 T cell receptor beta chains presented below share a single source sample, sequenced in a study of CD8+ T cells in alopecia areata. On the basis of CD4, CD8alpha, NKG2D, NKG2ACE and other markers, pooled cutaneous lymph node cells were sorted. Sequencing used cDNA as its template, made by extracting RNA and reverse transcribing it. Assay: immunoSEQ multiplex PCR; the TCRdb copy retains only in-frame clones and omits some. The data list approximately 280,000 clones, none observed once; around 1.2% falls to the top ten. Source material: CD4+ T cells sorted from a lymph node. The receptors shown here come from a C3H/HeJ mouse with alopecia areata. Strain MHC haplotype: H2-k.

This clone was counted a few times. This may be a read error: a much more frequent sequence differs by one nucleotide. Gene names are mouse gene names. The CDR3 end falls 4 residues outside the read, so it is completed with the germline J gene. The chain links TRBV14 to TRBJ2-3, with a tentative D call TRBD1 (6 bases). Germline loops: CDR1 SGHDT, CDR2 FRDEAV. The length of the CDR3 is 15 residues. V was shortened by 5 bases and J by 0 bases, with 13 bases between the two germline ends. The sequenced part of the CDR3 DNA is TGTGCCAGCAGCTCCGGGACAACTAGTGCAGAA. Protein sequence: CASSSGTTSAE. The full-length CDR3 reads as CASSSGTTSAETLYF.

This clone was seen more than once but under ten times. Gene names refer to mouse genes. The read gets to within 4 residues of the CDR3 end, and the germline J gene fills in the rest. The rearrangement uses TRBV5 and TRBJ2-7; 8 bases align to TRBD2. Losses at the gene ends were 0 bases for V and 0 bases for J; bases not matched to a gene: 7. The CDR3 is 17 amino acids. Per the germline V gene, CDR1 is LGHNA and CDR2 is YNLKQL (reference sequence). Partial CDR3 DNA: TGTGCCAGCAGCCAAGATCCTGGGGGGTCCAGCTCCTAT. Its protein product is CASSQDPGGSSSY. The full-length CDR3 reads as CASSQDPGGSSSYEQYF.

A word on this clone: Each gene name is a mouse one. The CDR3 end falls 4 residues outside the read, so it is completed with the germline J gene. The chain is built from TRBV13-2 and TRBJ2-1; no clear D gene. The CDR3 loop spans 13 amino acids. The germline CDR1 and CDR2 sequences are NNHNN and SYGAGS (reference sequence). The germline V and J ends were trimmed by 5 bases and 1 base, with 7 bases remaining between them. Here the CDR3 reads CASGVRNYAEQFF. The sequenced CDR3 bases are TGTGCCAGCGGAGTCAGAAACTATGCT.

Points on this clone: Gene names and germline match the mouse. Read sequence stops 4 residues before the CDR3 end, and the germline J gene provides the missing end. The rearrangement joins TRBV15 to TRBJ1-2; the match to TRBD1 covers 9 bases. V lost 6 bases to trimming and J lost 4 bases; unmatched junction nucleotides: 6. This CDR3 is built from 14 residues. Germline lookup yields CDR1 SGHND and CDR2 FRSKSL. The CDR3 is CASRTQGAGSDYTF. The sequenced part of the CDR3 DNA is TGTGCCAGCAGGACACAGGGGGCCGGCTCC.

Concerning this clone itself: All gene names here are mouse names. The read gets to within 4 residues of the CDR3 end, and the germline J gene fills in the rest. The chain combines TRBV31 with TRBJ2-3, with 9 bases identical to TRBD2. V shed 1 base and J 3 bases; nucleotides not matched to a gene: 5. The germline CDR1 and CDR2 sequences are GKSSPN and SITVG. The CDR3 covers 15 residues. CDR3 loop: CAWSRGGARAETLYF. CDR3 DNA (partial): TGTGCCTGGAGTCGTGGGGGGGCCAGGGCAGAA.

In its sample, this clone was seen a few times. The gene symbols are mouse symbols. The read falls 4 residues short of the CDR3 end, and the missing part is taken from the germline J gene. V is TRBV5 and J is TRBJ1-1; D is unresolved. Per germline, CDR1 LGHNA and CDR2 YNLKQL (reference sequence). The CDR3 sequence is 15 residues long. The ends were cut back, 1 base at V and 0 bases at J, with 9 bases in the middle. The part of the CDR3 DNA that was read is TGTGCCAGCAGCCAAGCTGGGGTGGCAAACACA. This sequence encodes CASSQAGVANT. The full CDR3 protein reads CASSQAGVANTEVFF.

In the case of this clone: Genes and germline come from the mouse. The read ends 4 residues early relative to the CDR3; the germline J gene fills the gap. The chain recombines TRBV13-1 with TRBJ2-3; TRBD2 matches at 8 bases. CDR3 size: 17 residues. Germline values: CDR1 NSHNY, CDR2 SYGAGN. V lost 0 bases to trimming and J lost 0 bases; unmatched junction nucleotides: 6. The CDR3: CASSDVGGAGSAETLYF. The sequenced CDR3 bases are TGTGCCAGCAGTGATGTGGGGGGGGCAGGGAGTGCAGAA.

In the case of this clone: Germline and genes here are mouse. The read terminates 4 residues before the CDR3 end, so the remaining end is supplied by the germline J gene. This same CDR3 is encoded by further DNA sequences in the sample. The chain employs TRBV13-2 and TRBJ2-7; D gene ambiguous. The V gene lost 2 bases and the J gene lost 3 bases, with 6 bases spanning the gap. The CDR3 runs 12 residues. The V gene's germline CDR1 is NNHNN and CDR2 SYGAGS (reference sequence). The covered CDR3 bases are TGTGCCAGCGGTGACAGAATCTAT. This gives the protein CASGDRIY. The whole CDR3 region reads CASGDRIYEQYF.

This clone has a count of ten or more. The listed genes are named as in mouse. The read falls 4 residues short of the CDR3 end, and the missing part is taken from the germline J gene. The chain couples TRBV13-1 to TRBJ2-4, with D possibly being TRBD2 (6 bases). The V end lost 1 base, the J end lost 0 bases, and 12 bases lay between the germline ends. Germline V lookup: CDR1 NSHNY, CDR2 SYGAGN. The length of the CDR3 is 16 residues. CDR3 bases read: TGTGCCAGCAGTGATCTGGGGCGTTCAAGTCAAAAC. It specifies CASSDLGRSSQN. From start to end, the CDR3 is CASSDLGRSSQNTLYF.

In regard to this clone: Here the gene names and germline are mouse. The CDR3 DNA, read in part, is TGTGCCAGCGGTCCGGGGGGCCCTAGTGCAGAA. Amino acid sequence: CASGPGGPSAE. The entire CDR3 reads CASGPGGPSAETLYF. The chain has TRBV13-2 and TRBJ2-3; D possibly corresponds to TRBD2 (7 bases). The read falls 4 residues short of the CDR3 end, and the missing part is taken from the germline J gene. Trimming removed 4 bases from V and 0 bases from J, with 12 bases in between. The CDR3 runs to 15 residues. Germline V gene lookup returns CDR1 NNHNN and CDR2 SYGAGS (reference sequence).

Notes on this clone: Gene names denote mouse genes. The missing CDR3 end, 4 residues past where the read stops, is filled in from the germline J gene. The same CDR3 also results from other DNA sequences found in this sample. The gene calls are TRBV13-1 and TRBJ1-2; TRBD1 might be the D (6 bases). With 5 bases removed from V and 0 bases from J, the gap between germline ends came to 8 bases. The CDR3 spans 13 residues. Germline lookup yields CDR1 NSHNY and CDR2 SYGAGN. This chain's CDR3 is CASRDRTNSDYTF. CDR3 DNA, as far as it was read: TGTGCCAGCAGGGACAGAACAAACTCC.

This clone was seen repeatedly, ten times or more. Germline and genes: mouse. The read ends 4 residues early relative to the CDR3; the germline J gene fills the gap. The same CDR3 arises from other DNA sequences in this sample as well. The genes are TRBV17 and TRBJ2-2; TRBD1 matches 10 bases. Germline CDR1 and CDR2: MNHDT and YYDKIL. V trimming: 3 bases; J trimming: 3 bases; junction bases outside the gene matches: 1. There are 15 residues in the CDR3. Here the CDR3 reads CASSRGTGDTGQLYF. The sequenced part of the CDR3 DNA is TGTGCTAGCAGTAGGGGGACAGGGGACACCGGG.

As to this clone: The genes and germline here are from mouse. The read ends 4 residues before the CDR3 terminus; that terminus is restored from the germline J gene. This chain links TRBV13-3 with TRBJ2-3, with a weak D call TRBD2 (5 bases). The CDR3 sequence is 15 residues long. Germline CDR1 NNHDY, CDR2 SYVADS. Trimming left V 0 bases short and J 0 bases short, with 8 bases between. Partial CDR3 DNA: TGTGCCAGCAGTGATGCCTGGGTTAGTGCAGAA. Translation: CASSDAWVSAE. The entire CDR3 is CASSDAWVSAETLYF.

With regard to this clone: Any gene name here is a mouse gene name. The read is 4 residues too short to cover the CDR3 end, so that end is filled in from the germline J gene. Other DNA sequences from this sample encode an identical CDR3 as well. The chain carries TRBV1 and TRBJ2-5; 8 bases line up with TRBD2. The V segment lost 2 bases and the J segment 3 bases; nucleotides outside the gene matches: 4. Germline CDR1 NSQYPW, CDR2 LRSPGD (reference sequence). The CDR3 totals 15 residues. CDR3 DNA, as far as it was read: TGCACCTGCAGTGCACCTGGGGGGAGGCAAGAC. Amino acid sequence: CTCSAPGGRQD. The whole CDR3 sequence reads CTCSAPGGRQDTQYF.

This clone turned up a few times. The gene names given are mouse names. From the germline J gene comes the end of the CDR3, since the read stops 4 residues before it. The rearrangement joins TRBV5 to TRBJ2-7; the match to TRBD1 covers 9 bases. The CDR3 covers 13 residues. Per the germline V gene, CDR1 is LGHNA and CDR2 is YNLKQL (reference sequence). The sequenced CDR3 bases are TGTGCCAGCAGCCTCCGGGACAGGGAT. It specifies CASSLRDRD. The entire CDR3 reads CASSLRDRDEQYF.

Points on this clone: The gene symbols are mouse symbols. The read halts 4 residues ahead of the CDR3 end, with the missing end drawn from the germline J gene. The rearrangement links TRBV13-3 to TRBJ1-1; D might be TRBD1 (6 bases). This CDR3 region has 13 residues. Germline lookup yields CDR1 NNHDY and CDR2 SYVADS. The CDR3 bases that were read are TGTGCCAGCAGGACGAACGGACAGTCA. This sequence encodes CASRTNGQS. The entire CDR3 protein reads CASRTNGQSEVFF.

This clone was recorded a few times. Mouse germline and gene names are used. From the germline J gene comes the end of the CDR3, since the read stops 4 residues before it. The chain carries TRBV13-2 and TRBJ2-1; the D is unclear. Germline assignment: CDR1 NNHNN and CDR2 SYGAGS (reference sequence). With 0 bases removed from V and 3 bases from J, the gap between germline ends came to 7 bases. The length of the CDR3 is 14 residues. CDR3 DNA (partial): TGTGCCAGCGGTGATGTCGCAGCCTATGCT. Translated: CASGDVAAYA. The entire CDR3 protein is CASGDVAAYAEQFF.